These 5 T cell receptor beta chains came from one sample sequenced in a study of cytomegalovirus exposure and HLA in healthy donors. This PCR relied on a set of 60 Vbeta primers and 13 Jbeta primers. Measured with immunoSEQ multiplex PCR; TCRdb has only the in-frame clones, and not every one. The repertoire has some 180,000 clones, about 70% of them found once; the top ten carry approximately 2%. The sample comprised PBMCs. These receptors all come from a woman under 40 in good health and CMV-seronegative.

The CDR3 loop reads CASSLNRLNYGYTF. The CDR3 DNA follows: TGTGCCAGCAGCTTAAACAGGCTCAACTATGGCTACACCTTC. The rearrangement uses TRBV7-2 and TRBJ1-2; the D gene is possibly TRBD1 (5 bases). Germline V CDR1 and CDR2: SGHTA, FQGNSA. This CDR3 comprises 14 residues. V shed 2 bases and J shed 2 bases, with 9 bases lying between them.

CDR3 residues: CASSTPPGQQGNTIYF. The CDR3 region has the DNA TGTGCCAGTAGTACTCCACCGGGACAGCAAGGAAACACCATATATTTT. V is TRBV19 and J is TRBJ1-3, with 7 bases matching TRBD1. The germline V gene has CDR1 LNHDA and CDR2 SQIVND (reference sequence). This CDR3 spans 16 amino acids. V trimming: 4 bases; J trimming: 4 bases; junction bases outside the gene matches: 10.

This clone was observed a handful of times. CDR3 DNA sequence: TGTGCCAGCAGTTACTGGGGAGAACCTAACTATGGCTACACCTTC. This encodes CASSYWGEPNYGYTF. The chain carries TRBV6-6 and TRBJ1-2; D unclear. Per the germline V gene, CDR1 is MNHNY and CDR2 is SVGAGI (reference sequence). The CDR3 is made up of 15 amino acids. The V end was cut by 1 base, the J end by 0 bases, with 9 bases between.

This chain links TRBV6-6 with TRBJ1-3, with D perhaps matching TRBD1 (6 bases). The germline V gene has CDR1 MNHNY and CDR2 SVGAGI (reference sequence). V was shortened by 0 bases and J by 1 base, with 10 bases between the two germline ends. This CDR3 is 16 amino acids long. The CDR3 DNA follows: TGTGCCAGCAGTTACTCTGGGGGCGCATCTGGAAACACCATATATTTT. Protein product: CASSYSGGASGNTIYF.

The chain links TRBV4-3 to TRBJ2-1; TRBD2 aligns across 14 bases. The CDR3 contains 17 residues. J was trimmed by 9 bases and V by 1 base; bases with no gene match: 8. The germline CDR1 and CDR2 sequences are LGHNA and YSLEER. The CDR3 region has the DNA TGCGCCAGCAGCCAAGCCGGGACTAGCGGGAGTTTTTGTGAGCAGTTCTTC. Encoded protein: CASSQAGTSGSFCEQFF.